The sequence of this T cell receptor beta chain was determined in a study of cytomegalovirus exposure and HLA in healthy donors. Remarks on this clone: The antigen is unknown.

Germline CDR1 is MNHEY and CDR2 is SVGAGI. The V and J ends lost 5 bases and 0 bases respectively, with 8 bases between them. CDR3 length equals 14 residues. Findings of the study overall: Excluded were some V segments that proved indistinguishable, including TRBV6-2 and TRBV6-3. Per a later analysis, HLA-associated TCR beta chains showed more clonal expansion than other, equally common TCR beta chains. TCR beta V- and J-gene trimming was later associated with a missense DCLRE1C variant.

60 Vbeta and 13 Jbeta primers were used in PCR. Sequenced by immunoSEQ multiplex PCR; TCRdb stores in-frame clones only, minus some. The data show about 78,000 clones, 72% seen once. Specimen: PBMCs. The sequence came from a woman between 40 and 50 years old in good health and CMV-seropositive. V usage is TRBV6-5 and J usage is TRBJ2-1; D unclear. The DNA of the CDR3 is TGTGCCAGCAGTCGAGCAATCTCCTACAATGAGCAGTTCTTC. Protein product: CASSRAISYNEQFF.